Reported below is one TCR beta chain. Antigen: not known. This CDR3 contains 12 residues. Trimming cost V 7 bases and J 13 bases; bases outside gene matches: 9. The V gene's germline CDR1 is ENHRY and CDR2 SYGVKD. Unique molecular identifiers were present in the TCR beta cDNA libraries. There were roughly 1 to 11 million T cells, and about 540,000 cDNA molecules came from them. One entry per CDR3 protein results from TCRdb running MiXCR on the PCR reads. The sample lists hundreds of thousands of distinct CDR3 sequences; 44% were seen once. The sample is drawn from a study of post-analysis software for immune sequencing data. Study information: Some patients lacked subtype; others had relapsing-remitting, secondary progressive or progressive-relapsing disease.

General observations from the study: The normalized Chao1 diversity of multiple sclerosis patients was significantly lower than that of controls. In patients, TRBV5-6, TRBV5-1 and TRBV20-1 belonged to roughly 5 TRBV segments found more frequently than in controls.

This receptor was taken from a girl aged 5-17 years with multiple sclerosis. V gene TRBV10-3 combines with J gene TRBJ2-4; the match to TRBD1 covers 8 bases. The sample was blood. CDR3 sequence: CAIMGTRDRQYF. In nucleotides, the CDR3 is TGTGCCATCATGGGGACCCGGGACAGGCAGTACTTC.